This record looks at one TCR beta chain sequence and its context. Its matching antigen is unknown. V dropped 0 bases and J dropped 2 bases, with 7 bases sitting between them. CDR3 length: 14 amino acids. CDR1 is SGHDT, CDR2 YYEEEE, per germline. This sample was included in a study of OX40 agonist ivuxolimab in advanced cancers. Across the study: The patients received ivuxolimab by intravenous route every 2 weeks at 0.01 to 10 mg/kg.

Sequencing was performed with immunoSEQ multiplex PCR; in TCRdb, only in-frame clones are kept and a portion is missing. The sample has tens of thousands of clones, 85% to 90% seen once. Study results and caveats: Researchers did not establish what antigens the expanded peripheral T cells target.

J is TRBJ2-3 and V is TRBV5-6; D uncertain. The clonotype originates from an adult with an advanced solid tumor such as melanoma, head and neck, liver or kidney cancer. The sequenced sample was CD4+ or CD8+ T cells sorted from blood, obtained in a trial of the OX40 agonist ivuxolimab. CDR3 nucleotides: TGTGCCAGCAGCTTGGCAGAATACACAGATACGCAGTATTTT. Its protein is CASSLAEYTDTQYF.